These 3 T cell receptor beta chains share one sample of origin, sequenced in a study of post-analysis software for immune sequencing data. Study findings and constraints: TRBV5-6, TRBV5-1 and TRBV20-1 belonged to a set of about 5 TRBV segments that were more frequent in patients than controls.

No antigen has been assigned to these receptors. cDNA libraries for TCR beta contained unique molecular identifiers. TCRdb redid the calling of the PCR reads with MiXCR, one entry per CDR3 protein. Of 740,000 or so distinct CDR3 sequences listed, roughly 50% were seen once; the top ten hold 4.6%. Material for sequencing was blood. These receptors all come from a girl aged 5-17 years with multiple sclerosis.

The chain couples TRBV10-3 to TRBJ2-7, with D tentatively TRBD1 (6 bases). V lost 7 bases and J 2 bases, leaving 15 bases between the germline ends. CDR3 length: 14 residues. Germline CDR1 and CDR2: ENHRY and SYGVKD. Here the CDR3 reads CAITQTGSTYEQYF. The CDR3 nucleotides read TGTGCCATCACCCAGACAGGATCTACCTACGAGCAGTACTTC.

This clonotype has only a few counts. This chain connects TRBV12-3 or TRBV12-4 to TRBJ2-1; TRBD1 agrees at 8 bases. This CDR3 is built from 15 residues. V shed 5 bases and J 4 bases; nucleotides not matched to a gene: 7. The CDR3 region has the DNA TGTGCCAGCAGTGGGACAGGACGCTTTTACAATGAGCAGTTCTTC. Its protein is CASSGTGRFYNEQFF.

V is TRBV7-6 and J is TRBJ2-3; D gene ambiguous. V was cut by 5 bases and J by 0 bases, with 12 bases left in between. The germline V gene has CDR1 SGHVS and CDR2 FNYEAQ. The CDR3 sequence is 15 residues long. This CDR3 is CASSTRRASTDTQYF. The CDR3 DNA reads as TGTGCCAGCAGCACCCGACGGGCAAGCACAGATACGCAGTATTTT.